A single sample gave rise to the 27 T cell receptor beta chains below, sequenced in a study of Graves' ophthalmopathy and Graves' hyperthyroidism. Transcripts of RNA were the source for amplifying TCR beta CDR3 regions. HTBI primers served in a first-round RT-PCR, which a second-round multiplex PCR followed. TCRdb used MiXCR to reprocess the multiplex PCR reads, holding one entry per CDR3 protein. The data contain some 250,000 distinct CDR3 sequences, around 50% of them singletons. The sample was peripheral blood. These receptors were collected from an adult man with Graves' ophthalmopathy.

The chain combines TRBV12-2 with TRBJ1-1. TRBV12-2 is tagged as a pseudogene. The CDR3 consists of 13 residues. The CDR3 loop is CASRLDWSTEAFF. The CDR3 DNA sequence: TGTGCAAGTCGCTTAGATTGGAGCACTGAAGCTTTCTTT.

V is TRBV12-3 or TRBV12-4 and J is TRBJ1-2; 8 bases fit TRBD1. The length of the CDR3 is 13 residues. The junction had 10 bases not matched to a gene; V was cut back by 6 bases and J by 10 bases. The CDR3 protein is CASRPSGQGPYTF. DNA of the CDR3: TGTGCCAGCAGACCAAGCGGACAGGGACCCTACACCTTC.

This clonotype was seen more than once but under ten times. This sequence joins TRBV7-9 and TRBJ2-5, with TRBD1 identical over 7 bases. V shed 4 bases, J shed 5 bases, and the junction held 7 bases outside the gene matches. Germline CDR1 is SEHNR and CDR2 is FQNEAQ (reference sequence). The CDR3 contains 14 residues. CDR3 DNA sequence: TGTGCCAGCAGCTCGCGACAGGGAGCGGAGACCCAGTACTTC. It specifies CASSSRQGAETQYF.

The CDR3, as DNA: TGTGCCAGCAGTCCGAGTCGCGGCAATCAGCCCCAGCATTTT. Its translation is CASSPSRGNQPQHF. V gene TRBV6-5 combines with J gene TRBJ1-5, with D hard to call. Trimming removed 5 bases from V and 2 bases from J, with 10 bases in between. Germline assignment: CDR1 MNHEY and CDR2 SVGAGI. CDR3 length: 14 residues.

The chain has TRBV20-1 and TRBJ2-7, with 10 nucleotides matching TRBD2. Losses at the gene ends were 5 bases for V and 0 bases for J; bases not matched to a gene: 4. Germline V gene sequence: CDR1 DFQATT, CDR2 SNEGSKA (reference sequence). The CDR3 has 14 residues. The CDR3, as DNA: TGCAGTGCTCAGCGGGGGGGGCCCTCCTACGAGCAGTACTTC. It is translated as CSAQRGGPSYEQYF.

This clonotype turned up a few times. This chain links TRBV20-1 with TRBJ1-1; D gene unclear. The CDR3 spans 14 residues. CDR1 DFQATT and CDR2 SNEGSKA come from the germline V gene (reference sequence). The CDR3 loop reads CSAVPIAMNTEAFF. The CDR3 nucleotides read TGCAGCGCTGTGCCCATAGCCATGAACACTGAAGCTTTCTTT.

The rearrangement joins TRBV11-2 to TRBJ1-2; D possibly corresponds to TRBD1 (6 bases). The germline V gene has CDR1 SGHAT and CDR2 FQNNGV. The V gene lost 0 bases and the J gene lost 6 bases, with 11 bases spanning the gap. The CDR3 has 14 amino acids. CDR3: CASSLDRGGDGYTF. CDR3 DNA: TGTGCCAGCAGCTTAGACAGGGGAGGCGATGGCTACACCTTC.

This clonotype was seen at least ten times. The final CDR3 position lacks the conserved phenylalanine or tryptophan, pointing to a likely read error. It is unclear where the CDR3 begins or ends on the DNA, so no DNA is shown, and the CDR3 is as TCRdb lists it. The chain recombines TRBV7-3 with TRBJ1-5; the DNA was not compared with TRBD1, the D call given in the table. The CDR3 spans 11 amino acids, including both terminal residues. Germline assignment: CDR1 SGHTA and CDR2 FQGTGA. The CDR3 here is CASRSIPDSYR.

The chain carries TRBV11-1 and TRBJ2-2; D is unresolved. Trimming stripped 2 bases from V and 0 bases from J, with 7 bases between. This CDR3 comprises 15 residues. CDR1 and CDR2 (germline): SGHAT, FQDESV (reference sequence). In nucleotides, the CDR3 is TGTGCCAGCAGCTTACGAGGCACGAACACCGGGGAGCTGTTTTTT. Residues: CASSLRGTNTGELFF.

For this clonotype: A much larger clone sits a single nucleotide away, making a read error possible. The chain links TRBV14 to TRBJ1-1, with TRBD1 matching 8 bases. The length of the CDR3 is 14 residues. CDR1 and CDR2 (germline): SGHDN, FVKESK. Trimming at V came to 3 bases and at J to 7 bases, leaving 7 bases not matched to a gene. CDR3 loop: CASSHVVGQDEAFF. CDR3 coding DNA: TGTGCCAGCAGCCACGTTGTGGGACAGGATGAAGCTTTCTTT. The complete variable domain, with remaining parts taken from reference TRBV14 and TRBJ1-1, reads EAGVTQFPSHSVIEKGQTVTLRCDPISGHDNLYWYRRVMGKEIKFLLHFVKESKQDESGMPNNRFLAERTGGTYSTLKVQPAELEDSGVYFCASSHVVGQDEAFFGQGTRLTVV.

This clonotype occurred a few times. The chain recombines TRBV5-4 with TRBJ2-6; D call uncertain. V dropped 4 bases and J dropped 3 bases, with 14 bases sitting between them. Germline CDR1 reads SGHNT; CDR2 reads YYREEE (reference sequence). This CDR3 region has 16 residues. Written as DNA, the CDR3 is TGTGCCAGCAGCCCCTCCGATGGGATTGGGGCCAACGTCCTGACTTTC. Amino acids: CASSPSDGIGANVLTF.

This clonotype has only a few counts. The chain is built from TRBV20-1 and TRBJ1-1, with D hard to call. Germline CDR1 reads DFQATT; CDR2 reads SNEGSKA (reference sequence). The CDR3 is 13 residues long. V lost 1 base, J lost 3 bases, and 9 bases lay in between. The CDR3 here is CSARGLRDTEAFF. For the CDR3, the DNA is TGCAGTGCTAGAGGTCTACGGGACACTGAAGCTTTCTTT.

The chain combines TRBV5-4 with TRBJ1-2; a weak D match, TRBD1 (6 bases). V was cut by 3 bases and J by 4 bases, with 19 bases left in between. This CDR3 spans 16 amino acids. The germline V gene encodes CDR1 SGHNT and CDR2 YYREEE (reference sequence). Written as DNA, the CDR3 is TGTGCCAGCAGCTGGGGGGGGACACTGGAACCCTATGGCTACACCTTC. It codes for CASSWGGTLEPYGYTF.

This clonotype was recorded many times. The chain carries TRBV19 and TRBJ1-2; unclear D gene. The CDR3 sequence is 14 residues long. CDR1 is LNHDA and CDR2 is SQIVND in the germline V gene (reference sequence). The V end was cut by 3 bases, the J end by 4 bases, with 12 bases between. As DNA, the CDR3 is TGTGCCAGTAGTATTCTGGCAGGCGGCTATGGCTACACCTTC. It codes for CASSILAGGYGYTF. Full variable domain (rest looked up from reference TRBV19 and TRBJ1-2): DGGITQSPKYLFRKEGQNVTLSCEQNLNHDAMYWYRQDPGQGLRLIYYSQIVNDFQKGDIAEGYSVSREKKESFPLTVTSAQKNPTAFYLCASSILAGGYGYTFGSGTRLTVV.

This chain links TRBV2 with TRBJ1-5, with TRBD1 identical over 7 bases. CDR3 length: 13 residues. Germline CDR1 is SNHLY and CDR2 is FYNNEI. The J segment lost 6 bases and the V segment lost 6 bases, leaving 5 bases of the junction unmatched. CDR3 in amino acids: CASSPRQGQPQHF. CDR3 nucleotides: TGTGCCAGCAGCCCGAGACAGGGTCAGCCCCAGCATTTT.

The chain joins TRBV2 to TRBJ2-2; 8 bases align to TRBD1. Germline V gives CDR1 SNHLY, CDR2 FYNNEI. The CDR3 is 15 amino acids. V lost 3 bases and J lost 5; bases outside the gene matches: 5. The CDR3 spells CASSDRTGQTGELFF. CDR3 sequence (DNA): TGTGCCAGCAGTGACAGGACAGGGCAAACCGGGGAGCTGTTTTTT. Full variable domain (outside the CDR3, taken from reference TRBV2 and TRBJ2-2): EPEVTQTPSHQVTQMGQEVILRCVPISNHLYFYWYRQILGQKVEFLVSFYNNEISEKSEIFDDQFSVERPDGSNFTLKIRSTKLEDSAMYFCASSDRTGQTGELFFGEGSRLTVL.

The rearrangement joins TRBV10-3 to TRBJ1-1; D is unresolved. This CDR3 has 14 amino acids. Between the trimmed V and J ends, which lost 10 bases and 2 bases, there was a span of 17 bases. Germline V CDR1 and CDR2: ENHRY, SYGVKD. The chain's CDR3 is CASSLRGGNTEAFF. CDR3 in DNA: TGTGCCAGCAGCCTCCGGGGAGGTAACACTGAAGCTTTCTTT.

The V call is TRBV2, the J call TRBJ1-4; the D gene is possibly TRBD1 (6 bases). The CDR3 has 15 residues. The germline CDR1 and CDR2 sequences are SNHLY and FYNNEI. The ends were cut back, 5 bases at V and 5 bases at J, with 15 bases in the middle. CDR3 DNA sequence: TGTGCCAGCAGTTACTCGGGACACCGAAATGAAAAACTGTTTTTT. Translated, it gives CASSYSGHRNEKLFF. Variable domain in full (rest from reference TRBV2 and TRBJ1-4): EPEVTQTPSHQVTQMGQEVILRCVPISNHLYFYWYRQILGQKVEFLVSFYNNEISEKSEIFDDQFSVERPDGSNFTLKIRSTKLEDSAMYFCASSYSGHRNEKLFFGSGTQLSVL.

The chain couples TRBV7-2 to TRBJ1-2; 7 nucleotides line up with TRBD1. V lost 4 bases, J lost 0 bases, and 8 bases stayed unmatched. This CDR3 is built from 16 residues. Per the germline V gene, CDR1 is SGHTA and CDR2 is FQGNSA. The CDR3 region has the DNA TGTGCCAGCAGCTACACAGGGGCCTTAGCTAACTATGGCTACACCTTC. Its protein product is CASSYTGALANYGYTF.

This clonotype was counted between two and nine times. In DNA form, the CDR3 reads TGCAGTGCTAGTGGACCGCAGAACACCGGGGAGCTGTTTTTT. Its translation is CSASGPQNTGELFF. The chain links TRBV20-1 to TRBJ2-2; no clear D gene. From germline, CDR1 is DFQATT and CDR2 SNEGSKA (reference sequence). The germline V and J ends were trimmed by 3 bases and 1 base, with 9 bases remaining between them. The CDR3 extends over 14 amino acids.

The V and J genes are TRBV5-4 and TRBJ2-5; 9 bases match TRBD1. J was trimmed by 3 bases and V by 4 bases; bases with no gene match: 4. The length of the CDR3 is 14 residues. Germline V lookup: CDR1 SGHNT, CDR2 YYREEE (reference sequence). CDR3 sequence reads: CASSLWTGEETQYF. In DNA form, the CDR3 reads TGTGCCAGCAGCCTTTGGACAGGGGAAGAGACCCAGTACTTC.

This clonotype was observed many times. The chain combines TRBV29-1 with TRBJ1-4, with D possibly being TRBD1 (5 bases). V was trimmed by 6 bases and J by 8 bases, leaving 22 bases between them. The CDR3 is 15 amino acids. Germline-derived CDR1 and CDR2 are SQVTM and ANQGSEA. The CDR3 bases are TGCAGCGTCCCCGCCATGGGGACGGTGGGAGAAAAACTGTTTTTT. This sequence encodes CSVPAMGTVGEKLFF.

The sample holds many counts of this clonotype. This chain connects TRBV25-1 to TRBJ1-5; 8 bases match TRBD1. Germline V lookup: CDR1 MGHDK, CDR2 SYGVNS. V gave up 4 bases and J gave up 2 bases; unmatched junction bases: 4. The CDR3 extends over 15 amino acids. This CDR3 reads CASSGTGGGNQPQHF. The CDR3 coding sequence is TGTGCCAGCAGTGGTACAGGGGGTGGCAATCAGCCCCAGCATTTT.

This CDR3 is CASSAGDTNTGELFF. The DNA for the CDR3 is TGCGCCAGCAGCGCAGGGGATACGAACACCGGGGAGCTGTTTTTT. The chain couples TRBV5-1 to TRBJ2-2, with D perhaps TRBD1 (6 bases). Germline CDR1 reads SGHRS; CDR2 reads YFSETQ. The CDR3 has 15 amino acids. The germline V and J ends were trimmed by 4 bases and 0 bases, with 10 bases remaining between them.

The chain links TRBV2 to TRBJ1-1; D gene uncertain. Germline CDR1 and CDR2: SNHLY and FYNNEI. Deletions cut 7 bases from V and 8 bases from J, with 14 bases between. There are 12 residues in the CDR3. CDR3 nucleotide sequence: TGTGCCAGCACCGCAAAACTCAGAGAAGCTTTCTTT. This gives the protein CASTAKLREAFF.

This clonotype occurred many times. The chain has TRBV29-1 and TRBJ2-7, with D unresolved. This CDR3 has 10 residues. Deletions cut 4 bases from V and 5 bases from J, with 6 bases between. Per the germline V gene, CDR1 is SQVTM and CDR2 is ANQGSEA. This CDR3 is CSVVRDEQYF. CDR3 DNA sequence: TGCAGCGTTGTGCGAGACGAGCAGTACTTC.

This clonotype was seen repeatedly, ten times or more. The rearrangement joins TRBV10-3 to TRBJ1-2, with 7 nucleotides matching TRBD1. Trimming cost V 6 bases and J 5 bases; bases outside gene matches: 6. CDR3 length equals 13 residues. Germline V gives CDR1 ENHRY, CDR2 SYGVKD. The CDR3 bases are TGTGCCATCAGCGGAGACAGGGCGTATGGCTACACCTTC. The encoded protein is CAISGDRAYGYTF.